This TCR beta chain was observed in a study of neurological immune-mediated disorders (dated by TCRdb to between 2019 and 2020). Context from the whole study: Of the approximately 34 multiple sclerosis patients, 31 had relapsing-remitting MS and 3 had secondary progressive MS. The roughly 100 TCR-beta libraries covered PBMC samples along with longitudinal samples, technical triplicates, and paired sorted CD4+ and CD8+ T-cell subsets. The cohort comprised about 71 subjects: roughly 15 HAM/TSP patients, around 34 multiple sclerosis patients and 20 healthy controls. Peripheral blood TCR-beta repertoires from HTLV-I-associated myelopathy (HAM/TSP) patients, multiple sclerosis patients and healthy controls were compared by UMI-based sequencing.

cDNA synthesis used template-switch 5'RACE with a primer carrying a 10-nucleotide random unique molecular identifier tagging each TCR transcript. Each sequencing run produced over 180 million TCR-beta sequences covering 15-18 subjects. The RNeasy kit was used to extract total RNA. The KAPA Real-time Library Amplification kit was used to amplify TCR-beta VDJ regions with primers for the TCR constant region and the 5'RACE anchor. Sample indexes and Illumina adaptors were added in a first PCR, after which library yield was increased in a second PCR. After Ampure bead purification, the roughly 650 bp TCR product was size-selected on a 2% E-gel SizeSelection system. Library quality was checked on a Bioanalyzer, concentration was measured with Qubit, and libraries were quantified with the Kapa Library Quantification kit before pooling. An Illumina HiSeq 2500 was used to sequence the libraries paired-end at 2 x 150 bp. To increase sequence diversity, 25-30% phiX was spiked into each library pool. As for the original processing: The quality-filtered reads were processed with the UMI-based MiGEC pipeline, whose error correction step removed more than 85% of the raw TCR sequences. VDJ genes were aligned to IMGT germline references, and clonotypes were defined by unique CDR3 amino acid sequence plus V-J genes. VDJtools evaluated clonal expansion, Shannon diversity and CDR3 relatedness (CalcPairwiseDistances, ClusterSamples); CLCbio workbench built phylogenetic trees. Expanded clones were defined as having at least 8 unique UMIs, based on coefficient-of-variation modelling across technical triplicates. TCRdb handled the public reads itself, with Q25 trimming in fastp and clone calling in MiXCR, and kept productive beta chains. Rows with one shared CDR3 protein collapse into an entry with the most common genes and DNA. It is TCRdb's table, rather than the study itself, that gives the V and J calls and clone size. For this sample there are 30,000 to 40,000 distinct CDR3 sequences; 3.8% appear just once. The top ten clones comprise roughly 2% of the sample.

For the unsorted PBMC libraries, 2 million PBMCs were stored in RNAlater at -80 degrees C until RNA extraction and were used to generate the libraries. Multiple sclerosis patients were enrolled in a US clinical protocol under which disease progression was evaluated by magnetic resonance imaging. Peripheral blood underwent Ficoll-Hypaque density gradient centrifugation to isolate PBMCs, which were then cryopreserved in liquid nitrogen. V ends up 4 bases short and J 1 base short, with an unmatched junction base count of 1. Including cysteine and phenylalanine, the CDR3 has 14 amino acids. The only DNA kept is the CDR3, 42 bases in frame from the first base. CDR1 ENHRY and CDR2 SYGVKD were looked up in the germline V gene. What the research found in general, with its limitations: Phylogenetic analysis grouped repertoires from 18 of 34 MS patients into a cluster of related CDR3 sequences, suggesting a possible repertoire-level signature. TCR clonal expansion was highest in HAM/TSP patients and lowest in MS patients, with MS patients falling below even healthy controls. No identical CDR3 amino acid sequences were found to be shared among expanded clones across subjects, suggesting that TCR-beta repertoires were private in all groups. The MS cluster was not associated with any clinical or MRI features, and the authors stated that larger cohorts are needed.

This clonotype was counted many times. Its cognate antigen has yet to be identified. Base qualities are not recorded, but no much larger clone differs from it by a single base. The rearrangement joined TRBV10-3 to TRBJ2-1; TRBD1 matches 7 bases in the middle. The source material was PBMCs. This sequence was found in a man aged 25 to 40 with multiple sclerosis. The DNA sequence is given as TGTGCCATCAGTGCGGGACAGTCCTACAATGAGCAGTTCTTC. It is translated as CAISAGQSYNEQFF.